A selection of T cell receptor beta chains follows, all from one sample in a study of blood T cell repertoires in COVID-19. Libraries were prepared by immunoSEQ multiplex PCR; TCRdb keeps only in-frame clonotypes and omits some of them. Among tens of thousands of clones listed, roughly 80% were seen once. Sequenced material: peripheral blood. These receptors originate from a woman at least 80 years old with acute or convalescent COVID-19. CDR3s include the opening cysteine and the closing phenylalanine or tryptophan. The order of the fields is D gene, J gene, clone size, V gene, CDR3 protein, CDR3 DNA. A D gene is named only where the DNA matches it firmly. Clone size is given for some rows only: seen once, a few or many times, or a class if the clone is expanded.

d_call: NA
j_call: TRBJ2-7
clone_size: NA
v_call: TRBV5-5
cdr3_aa: CASGQTHSTLYEQYF
cdr3_nt: TGTGCCAGCGGACAGACTCATAGCACACTCTACGAGCAGTACTTC

d_call: TRBD1
j_call: TRBJ2-1
clone_size: NA
v_call: TRBV5-1
cdr3_aa: CASSLGDRPTYNEQFF
cdr3_nt: TGCGCCAGCAGCTTGGGGGACAGGCCGACCTACAATGAGCAGTTCTTC

d_call: TRBD1
j_call: TRBJ1-2
clone_size: NA
v_call: TRBV7-2
cdr3_aa: CASSFRTGGAERGYTF
cdr3_nt: TGTGCCAGCAGCTTCCGGACAGGGGGCGCTGAGAGAGGCTACACCTTC

d_call: NA
j_call: TRBJ2-5
clone_size: NA
v_call: TRBV11-3
cdr3_aa: CASSTTGGTQYF
cdr3_nt: TGTGCCAGCAGCACGACCGGGGGGACCCAGTACTTC

d_call: TRBD2
j_call: TRBJ2-1
clone_size: NA
v_call: TRBV18
cdr3_aa: CASSPGTTPENEQFF
cdr3_nt: TGTGCCAGCTCACCCGGGACTACCCCAGAGAATGAGCAGTTCTTC

d_call: TRBD1
j_call: TRBJ1-6
clone_size: NA
v_call: TRBV2
cdr3_aa: CASSRQGLNNSPLHF
cdr3_nt: TGTGCCAGCAGTCGACAGGGGCTTAATAATTCACCCCTCCACTTT

d_call: TRBD1
j_call: TRBJ2-7
clone_size: NA
v_call: TRBV2
cdr3_aa: CASTQGAYEQYF
cdr3_nt: TGTGCCAGCACGCAGGGGGCCTACGAGCAGTACTTC

d_call: NA
j_call: TRBJ2-7
clone_size: NA
v_call: TRBV5-1
cdr3_aa: CASSLGRFSEQYF
cdr3_nt: TGCGCCAGCAGCTTGGGCAGGTTCTCCGAGCAGTACTTC

d_call: NA
j_call: TRBJ2-5
clone_size: NA
v_call: TRBV9
cdr3_aa: CASSVQGVGETQYF
cdr3_nt: TGTGCCAGCAGCGTACAAGGGGTTGGAGAGACCCAGTACTTC

d_call: TRBD2
j_call: TRBJ2-7
clone_size: NA
v_call: TRBV2
cdr3_aa: CASSEAGGGAYEQYF
cdr3_nt: TGTGCCAGCAGCGAAGCGGGAGGAGGGGCCTACGAGCAGTACTTC

d_call: TRBD1
j_call: TRBJ2-5
clone_size: NA
v_call: TRBV29-1
cdr3_aa: CSVEDRGLQETQYF
cdr3_nt: TGCAGCGTTGAGGACAGGGGCTTACAAGAGACCCAGTACTTC

d_call: TRBD1
j_call: TRBJ1-5
clone_size: few
v_call: TRBV5-5
cdr3_aa: CASSLGLQGYQPQHF
cdr3_nt: TGTGCCAGCAGCTTGGGGCTACAGGGGTATCAGCCCCAGCATTTT

d_call: TRBD2
j_call: TRBJ2-2
clone_size: NA
v_call: TRBV7-9
cdr3_aa: CASSPPGGGIGELFF
cdr3_nt: TGTGCCAGCAGCCCTCCGGGGGGGGGCATCGGGGAGCTGTTTTTT

d_call: NA
j_call: TRBJ2-1
clone_size: NA
v_call: TRBV9
cdr3_aa: CASSVGSGPYNEQFF
cdr3_nt: TGTGCCAGCAGCGTAGGGAGCGGCCCGTACAATGAGCAGTTCTTC

d_call: TRBD2
j_call: TRBJ2-5
clone_size: NA
v_call: TRBV27
cdr3_aa: CASRLTGPRTSGRAWETQYF
cdr3_nt: TGTGCCAGCAGGCTGACAGGACCTCGGACTAGCGGGAGGGCTTGGGAGACCCAGTACTTC

d_call: TRBD2
j_call: TRBJ2-2
clone_size: once
v_call: TRBV4-2
cdr3_aa: CASSQREVDTGELFF
cdr3_nt: TGTGCCAGCAGCCAGCGGGAGGTAGACACCGGGGAGCTGTTTTTT

d_call: NA
j_call: TRBJ2-2
clone_size: NA
v_call: TRBV21-1
cdr3_aa: CASSKRQLNTGELFF
cdr3_nt: TGTGCCAGCAGCAAAAGACAGCTAAACACCGGGGAGCTGTTTTTT

d_call: NA
j_call: TRBJ1-1
clone_size: NA
v_call: TRBV7-8
cdr3_aa: CASSLVPGNTEAFF
cdr3_nt: TGTGCCAGCAGCTTAGTTCCGGGGAACACTGAAGCTTTCTTT

d_call: NA
j_call: TRBJ2-3
clone_size: NA
v_call: TRBV7-9
cdr3_aa: CAITGLLSTDTQYF
cdr3_nt: TGTGCCATCACGGGACTCCTTTCTACAGATACGCAGTATTTT

d_call: TRBD1
j_call: TRBJ2-2
clone_size: once
v_call: TRBV5-1
cdr3_aa: CASSKPGQGASGELFF
cdr3_nt: TGCGCCAGCAGCAAACCGGGACAGGGGGCTTCCGGGGAGCTGTTTTTT

d_call: NA
j_call: TRBJ2-7
clone_size: NA
v_call: TRBV21-1
cdr3_aa: CASSKAWQVYEQYF
cdr3_nt: TGTGCCAGCAGCAAAGCGTGGCAGGTCTACGAGCAGTACTTC

d_call: NA
j_call: TRBJ2-2
clone_size: NA
v_call: TRBV27
cdr3_aa: CASRSRGRTGELFF
cdr3_nt: TGTGCCAGCAGGTCGAGAGGGCGCACCGGGGAGCTGTTTTTT

d_call: TRBD2
j_call: TRBJ2-5
clone_size: NA
v_call: TRBV9
cdr3_aa: CASSLGLALETQYF
cdr3_nt: TGTGCCAGCAGCCTGGGACTAGCGCTTGAGACCCAGTACTTC

d_call: TRBD2
j_call: TRBJ2-5
clone_size: NA
v_call: TRBV9
cdr3_aa: CASSITSGGAGETQYF
cdr3_nt: TGTGCCAGCAGCATAACTAGCGGGGGGGCCGGTGAGACCCAGTACTTC

d_call: TRBD2
j_call: TRBJ2-5
clone_size: NA
v_call: TRBV27
cdr3_aa: CREGTSRLQETQYF
cdr3_nt: TGTCGCGAGGGGACTAGCCGATTACAAGAGACCCAGTACTTC

d_call: TRBD1
j_call: TRBJ1-4
clone_size: NA
v_call: TRBV6-5
cdr3_aa: CASRPAGTGNEKLFF
cdr3_nt: TGTGCCAGCAGACCGGCAGGGACAGGGAATGAAAAACTGTTTTTT

d_call: NA
j_call: TRBJ1-5
clone_size: NA
v_call: TRBV7-8
cdr3_aa: CASSSRDNNQPQHF
cdr3_nt: TGTGCCAGCAGCTCCCGGGACAACAATCAGCCCCAGCATTTT

d_call: TRBD1
j_call: TRBJ2-7
clone_size: NA
v_call: TRBV5-1
cdr3_aa: CASSLAGTGRVEQYF
cdr3_nt: TGCGCCAGCAGCTTGGCCGGGACAGGGCGGGTCGAGCAGTACTTC